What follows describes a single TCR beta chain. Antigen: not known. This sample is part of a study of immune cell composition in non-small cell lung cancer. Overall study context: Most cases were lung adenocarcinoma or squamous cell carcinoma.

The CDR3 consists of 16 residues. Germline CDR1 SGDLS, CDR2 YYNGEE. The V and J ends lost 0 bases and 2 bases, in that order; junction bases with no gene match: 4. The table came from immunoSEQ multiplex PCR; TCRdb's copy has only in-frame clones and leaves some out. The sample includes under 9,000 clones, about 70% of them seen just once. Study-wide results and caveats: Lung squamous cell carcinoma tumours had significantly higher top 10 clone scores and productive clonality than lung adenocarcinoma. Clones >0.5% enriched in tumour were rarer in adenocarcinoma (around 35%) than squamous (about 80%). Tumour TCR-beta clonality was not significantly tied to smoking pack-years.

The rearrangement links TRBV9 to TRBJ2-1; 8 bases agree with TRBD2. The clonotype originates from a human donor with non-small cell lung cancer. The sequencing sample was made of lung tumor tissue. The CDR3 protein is CASSVESLAAYNEQFF. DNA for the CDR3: TGTGCCAGCAGCGTAGAATCACTAGCGGCCTACAATGAGCAGTTCTTC.